These 6 T cell receptor beta chains originate from one sample sequenced in a study of T cells in Graves' hyperthyroidism and ophthalmopathy (dated by TCRdb to between 2017 and 2020). The method was multiplex PCR. TCRdb names Illumina HiSeq 2000 as the instrument used. TCR beta CDR3 regions were amplified from RNA transcripts. The first round of RT-PCR for the TCR CDR3 was performed with the HTBI primer set and the Qiagen OneStep RT-PCR kit. TCRdb cleaned the public reads at Q25 with fastp, built clones with MiXCR and kept in-frame beta chains. Each CDR3 protein appears once, grouped with its most common genes and DNA. For this sample there are 620,000 or so distinct CDR3 sequences; roughly 15% appear just once. Jointly, the top ten make up around 12% of the sample. The sequencing input was blood. The receptors stem from a woman aged 45-60 years with Graves' ophthalmopathy.

This clonotype was seen repeatedly, ten times or more. J is TRBJ1-4 and V is TRBV20-1, with TRBD1 matching 9 bases. The CDR3 runs to 15 residues. CDR1 is DFQATT and CDR2 is SNEGSKA in the germline V gene (reference sequence). V shed 0 bases and J 7 bases; nucleotides not matched to a gene: 6. The CDR3 spells CSARDWTGEGEKLFF. CDR3 nucleotides: TGCAGTGCTAGAGATTGGACAGGGGAAGGTGAAAAACTGTTTTTT.

This clonotype was seen at least ten times. V and J are TRBV20-1 and TRBJ1-1, with D possibly TRBD1 on 5 matching bases. CDR3 length equals 14 residues. Germline CDR1 DFQATT, CDR2 SNEGSKA (reference sequence). Trimming shortened V by 3 bases and J by 4 bases, and 15 bases separated the two germline ends. CDR3 nucleotides: TGCAGTGCTAGGAGGTCGGGCAGGGTCACTGAAGCTTTCTTT. Protein: CSARRSGRVTEAFF.

The chain links TRBV27 to TRBJ2-7; the match to TRBD2 covers 13 bases. This CDR3 contains 17 residues. V was pared by 8 bases and J by 2 bases, with 12 bases of the junction left unmatched. Germline V gene sequence: CDR1 MNHEY, CDR2 SMNVEV (reference sequence). CDR3 in amino acids: CASRKVRGLAGTYEQYF. CDR3 DNA sequence: TGTGCCAGCCGTAAAGTCAGGGGACTAGCGGGAACCTACGAGCAGTACTTC.

There are many counts of this clonotype. This rearrangement joins TRBV10-3 to TRBJ2-5, with D perhaps TRBD2 (6 bases). The CDR3 is made up of 14 amino acids. V lost 6 bases and J 5 bases, leaving 16 bases between the germline ends. Germline V CDR1 and CDR2: ENHRY, SYGVKD. This CDR3 reads CAIRDSGGGETQYF. The CDR3 bases are TGTGCCATCAGGGATAGCGGAGGCGGGGAGACCCAGTACTTC.

This clonotype showed up many times. The V and J genes are TRBV12-3 or TRBV12-4 and TRBJ2-5, with 11 bases that match TRBD1. The J segment lost 5 bases and the V segment lost 3 bases, leaving 8 bases of the junction unmatched. The CDR3 has 16 amino acids. This CDR3 is CASSFFGQGARETQYF. As DNA, the CDR3 is TGTGCCAGCAGTTTTTTTGGACAGGGGGCGCGTGAGACCCAGTACTTC.

The rearrangement links TRBV5-6 to TRBJ2-1, with D tentatively TRBD2 (6 bases). The V and J ends lost 0 bases and 0 bases respectively, with 7 bases between them. The CDR3 has 15 amino acids. Germline CDR1 reads SGHDT; CDR2 reads YYEEEE. The CDR3 DNA reads TGTGCCAGCAGCTTGGGCGGGGCCTCCTACAATGAGCAGTTCTTC. Translating gives CASSLGGASYNEQFF.